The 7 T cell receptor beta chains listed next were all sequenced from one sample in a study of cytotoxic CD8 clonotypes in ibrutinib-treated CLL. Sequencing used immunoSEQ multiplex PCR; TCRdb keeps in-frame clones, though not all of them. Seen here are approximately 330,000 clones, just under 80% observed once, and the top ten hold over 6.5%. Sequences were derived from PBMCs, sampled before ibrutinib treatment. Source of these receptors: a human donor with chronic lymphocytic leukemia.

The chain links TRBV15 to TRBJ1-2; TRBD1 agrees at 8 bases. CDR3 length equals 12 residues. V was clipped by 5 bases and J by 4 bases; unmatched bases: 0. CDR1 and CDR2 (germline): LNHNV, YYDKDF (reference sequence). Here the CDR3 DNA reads TGTGCCACCAGCGGGACAGGCTATGGCTACACCTTC. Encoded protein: CATSGTGYGYTF.

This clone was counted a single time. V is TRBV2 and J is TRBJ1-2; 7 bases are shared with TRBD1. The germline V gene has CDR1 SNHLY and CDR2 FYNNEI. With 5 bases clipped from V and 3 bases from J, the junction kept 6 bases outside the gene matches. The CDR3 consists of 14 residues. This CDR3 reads CASSTGAKYYGYTF. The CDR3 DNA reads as TGTGCCAGCAGTACAGGGGCGAAGTACTATGGCTACACCTTC.

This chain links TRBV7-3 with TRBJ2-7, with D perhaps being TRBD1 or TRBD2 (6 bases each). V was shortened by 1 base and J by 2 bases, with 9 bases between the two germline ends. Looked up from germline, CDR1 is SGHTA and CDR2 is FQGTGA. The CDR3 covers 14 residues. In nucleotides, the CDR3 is TGTGCCAGCAGCTTAAATGGGGGGCCCTACGAGCAGTACTTC. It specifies CASSLNGGPYEQYF. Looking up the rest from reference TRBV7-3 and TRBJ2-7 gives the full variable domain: GAGVSQTPSNKVTEKGKYVELRCDPISGHTALYWYRQSLGQGPEFLIYFQGTGAADDSGLPNDRFFAVRPEGSVSTLKIQRTERGDSAVYLCASSLNGGPYEQYFGPGTRLTVT.

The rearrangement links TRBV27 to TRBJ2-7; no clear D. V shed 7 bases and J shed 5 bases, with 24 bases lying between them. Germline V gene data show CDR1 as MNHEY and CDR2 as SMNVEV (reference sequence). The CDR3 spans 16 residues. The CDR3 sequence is CASKVLLGDPKDEQYF. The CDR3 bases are TGTGCCAGCAAAGTGCTCCTGGGTGACCCTAAAGACGAGCAGTACTTC.

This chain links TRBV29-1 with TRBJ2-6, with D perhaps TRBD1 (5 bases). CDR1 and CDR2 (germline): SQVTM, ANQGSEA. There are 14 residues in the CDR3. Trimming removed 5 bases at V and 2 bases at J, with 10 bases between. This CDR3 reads CSVMGPPGANVLTF. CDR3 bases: TGCAGCGTTATGGGGCCCCCTGGGGCCAACGTCCTGACTTTC.

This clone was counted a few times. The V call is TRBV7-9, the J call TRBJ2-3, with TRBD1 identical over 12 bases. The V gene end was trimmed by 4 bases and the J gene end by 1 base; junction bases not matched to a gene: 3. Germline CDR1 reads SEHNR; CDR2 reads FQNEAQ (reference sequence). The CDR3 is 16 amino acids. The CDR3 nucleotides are TGTGCCAGCAGCTGGGACAGGGGGCTTGGCACAGATACGCAGTATTTT. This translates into CASSWDRGLGTDTQYF.

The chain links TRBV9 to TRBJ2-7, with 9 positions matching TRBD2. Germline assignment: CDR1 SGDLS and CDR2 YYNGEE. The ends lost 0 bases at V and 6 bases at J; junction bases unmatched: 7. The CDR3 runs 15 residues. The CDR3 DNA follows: TGTGCCAGCAGCGTAGGACTAGCGGAGACAACCGAGCAGTACTTC. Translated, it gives CASSVGLAETTEQYF.